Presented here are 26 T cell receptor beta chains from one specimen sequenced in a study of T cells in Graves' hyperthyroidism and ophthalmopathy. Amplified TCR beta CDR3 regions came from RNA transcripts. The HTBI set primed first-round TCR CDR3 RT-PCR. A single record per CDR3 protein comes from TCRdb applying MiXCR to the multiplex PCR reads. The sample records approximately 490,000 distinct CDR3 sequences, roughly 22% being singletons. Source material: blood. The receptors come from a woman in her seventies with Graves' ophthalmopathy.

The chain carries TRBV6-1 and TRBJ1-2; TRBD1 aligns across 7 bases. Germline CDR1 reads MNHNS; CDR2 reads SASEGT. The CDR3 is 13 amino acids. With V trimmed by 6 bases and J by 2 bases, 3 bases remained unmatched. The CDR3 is CASRATGNYGYTF. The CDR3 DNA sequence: TGTGCCAGCAGGGCGACAGGGAACTATGGCTACACCTTC.

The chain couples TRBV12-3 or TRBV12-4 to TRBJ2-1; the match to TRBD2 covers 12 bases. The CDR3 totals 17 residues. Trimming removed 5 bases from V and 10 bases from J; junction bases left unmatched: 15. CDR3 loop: CASSQRPGLAGIGEQFF. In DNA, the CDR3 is TGTGCCAGCAGTCAGAGACCGGGACTAGCGGGTATTGGGGAGCAGTTCTTC.

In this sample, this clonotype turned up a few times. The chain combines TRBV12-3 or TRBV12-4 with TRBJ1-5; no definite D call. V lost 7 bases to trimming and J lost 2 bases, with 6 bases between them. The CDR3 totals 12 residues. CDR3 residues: CASTGGNQPQHF. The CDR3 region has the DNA TGTGCCAGCACCGGGGGCAATCAGCCCCAGCATTTT.

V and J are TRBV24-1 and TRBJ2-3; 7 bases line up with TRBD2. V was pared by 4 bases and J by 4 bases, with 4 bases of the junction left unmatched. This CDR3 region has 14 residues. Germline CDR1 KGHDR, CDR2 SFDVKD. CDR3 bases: TGTGCCACCAGTGAGGGGGGAGGGCCAGATACGCAGTATTTT. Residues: CATSEGGGPDTQYF.

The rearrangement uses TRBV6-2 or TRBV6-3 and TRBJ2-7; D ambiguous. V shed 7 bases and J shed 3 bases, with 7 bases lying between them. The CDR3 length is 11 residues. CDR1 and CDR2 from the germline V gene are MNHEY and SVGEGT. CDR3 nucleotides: TGTGCCAGCACGGATCTCTACGAGCAGTACTTC. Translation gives CASTDLYEQYF.

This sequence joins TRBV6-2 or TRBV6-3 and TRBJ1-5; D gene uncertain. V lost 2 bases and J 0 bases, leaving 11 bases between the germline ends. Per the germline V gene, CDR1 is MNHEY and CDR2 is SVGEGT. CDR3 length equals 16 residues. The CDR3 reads CASSYLAEYSNQPQHF. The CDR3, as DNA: TGTGCCAGCAGTTACCTGGCAGAATATAGCAATCAGCCCCAGCATTTT.

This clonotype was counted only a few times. Here the CDR3 DNA reads TGTGCCAGCAGCTTCGGACAGTTTTACGAGCAGTACTTC. Amino acids: CASSFGQFYEQYF. The chain is built from TRBV7-2 and TRBJ2-7, with D tentatively TRBD1 (6 bases). The V end was cut by 3 bases, the J end by 4 bases, with 10 bases between. The CDR3 totals 13 residues. CDR1 and CDR2 (germline): SGHTA, FQGNSA. Supplemented by reference TRBV7-2 and TRBJ2-7, the full variable domain reads GAGVSQSPSNKVTEKGKDVELRCDPISGHTALYWYRQSLGQGLEFLIYFQGNSAPDKSGLPSDRFSAERTGGSVSTLTIQRTQQEDSAVYLCASSFGQFYEQYFGPGTRLTVT.

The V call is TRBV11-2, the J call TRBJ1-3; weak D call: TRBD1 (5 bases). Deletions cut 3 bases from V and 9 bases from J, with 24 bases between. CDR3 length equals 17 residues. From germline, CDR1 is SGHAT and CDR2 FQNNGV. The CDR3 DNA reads TGTGCCAGCAGCTTCCAGGGAGTGGGTTCTCTGGATGCCACCATATATTTT. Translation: CASSFQGVGSLDATIYF.

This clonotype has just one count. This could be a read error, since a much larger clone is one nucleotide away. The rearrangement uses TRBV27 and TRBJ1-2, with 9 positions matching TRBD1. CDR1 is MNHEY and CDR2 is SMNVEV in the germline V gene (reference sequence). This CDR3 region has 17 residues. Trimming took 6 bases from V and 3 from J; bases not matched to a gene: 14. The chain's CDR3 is CASSPGTGSSIDYGYTF. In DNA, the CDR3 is TGTGCCAGCAGCCCCGGGACAGGGAGTTCCATTGACTATGGCTACACCTTC.

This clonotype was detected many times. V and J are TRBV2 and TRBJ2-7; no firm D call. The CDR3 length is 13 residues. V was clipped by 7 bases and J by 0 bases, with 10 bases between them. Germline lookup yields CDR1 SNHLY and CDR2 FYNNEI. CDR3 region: CASITTSSYEQYF. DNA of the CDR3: TGTGCCAGCATCACAACCAGCTCCTACGAGCAGTACTTC.

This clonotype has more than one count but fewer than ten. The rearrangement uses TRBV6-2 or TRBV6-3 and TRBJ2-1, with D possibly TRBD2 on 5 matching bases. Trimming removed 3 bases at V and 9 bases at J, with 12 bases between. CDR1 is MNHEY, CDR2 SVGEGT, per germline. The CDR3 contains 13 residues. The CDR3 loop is CASSYVRAGEQFF. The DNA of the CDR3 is TGTGCCAGCAGTTATGTCCGGGCGGGTGAGCAGTTCTTC.

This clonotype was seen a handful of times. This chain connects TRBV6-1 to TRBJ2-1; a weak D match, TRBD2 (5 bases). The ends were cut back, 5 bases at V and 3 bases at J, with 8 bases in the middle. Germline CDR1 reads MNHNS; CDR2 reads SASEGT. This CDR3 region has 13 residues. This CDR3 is CASSSDYYNEQFF. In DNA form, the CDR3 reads TGTGCCAGCAGTTCCGACTACTACAATGAGCAGTTCTTC.

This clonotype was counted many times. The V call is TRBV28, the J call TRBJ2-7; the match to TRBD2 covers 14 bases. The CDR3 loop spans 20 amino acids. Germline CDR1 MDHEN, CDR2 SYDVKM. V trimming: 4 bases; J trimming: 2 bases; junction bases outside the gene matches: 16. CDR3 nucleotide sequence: TGTGCCAGCAGTTCCATACACCCGGGACTAGCGGGAGAGTTGGCCTACGAGCAGTACTTC. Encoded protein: CASSSIHPGLAGELAYEQYF.

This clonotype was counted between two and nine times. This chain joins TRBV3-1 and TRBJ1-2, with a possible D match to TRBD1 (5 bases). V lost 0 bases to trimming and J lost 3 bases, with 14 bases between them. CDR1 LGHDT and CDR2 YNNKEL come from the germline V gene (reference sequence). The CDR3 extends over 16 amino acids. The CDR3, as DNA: TGTGCCAGCAGCCAAGAGCCAGGGCGATTCGACTATGGCTACACCTTC. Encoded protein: CASSQEPGRFDYGYTF. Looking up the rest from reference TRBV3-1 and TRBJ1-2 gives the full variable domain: DTAVSQTPKYLVTQMGNDKSIKCEQNLGHDTMYWYKQDSKKFLKIMFSYNNKELIINETVPNRFSPKSPDKAHLNLHINSLELGDSAVYFCASSQEPGRFDYGYTFGSGTRLTVV.

The CDR3 DNA reads TGTGCCAGCACTGACGCGGGTGCCGGCTACACCTTC. It yields the protein CASTDAGAGYTF. The rearrangement uses TRBV6-1 and TRBJ1-2; no firm D call. The length of the CDR3 is 12 residues. V lost 7 bases, J lost 8 bases, and 14 bases lay in between. Germline lookup yields CDR1 MNHNS and CDR2 SASEGT.

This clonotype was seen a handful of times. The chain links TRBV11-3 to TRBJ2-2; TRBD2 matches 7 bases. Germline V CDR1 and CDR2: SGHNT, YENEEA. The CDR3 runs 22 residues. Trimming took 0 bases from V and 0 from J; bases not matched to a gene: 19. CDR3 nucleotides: TGTGCCAGCAGCTTAGAAATCACCGGGGGAGGGCCCTCCCTCGCGAACACCGGGGAGCTGTTTTTT. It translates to CASSLEITGGGPSLANTGELFF.

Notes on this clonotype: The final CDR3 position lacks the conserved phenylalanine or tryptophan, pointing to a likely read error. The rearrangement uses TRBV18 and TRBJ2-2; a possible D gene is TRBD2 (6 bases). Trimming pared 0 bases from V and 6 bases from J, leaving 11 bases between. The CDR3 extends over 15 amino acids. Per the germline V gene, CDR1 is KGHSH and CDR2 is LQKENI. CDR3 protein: CASSPPDGGAGELFS. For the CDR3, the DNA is TGTGCCAGCTCACCACCGGATGGAGGGGCCGGGGAGCTGTTTTCT.

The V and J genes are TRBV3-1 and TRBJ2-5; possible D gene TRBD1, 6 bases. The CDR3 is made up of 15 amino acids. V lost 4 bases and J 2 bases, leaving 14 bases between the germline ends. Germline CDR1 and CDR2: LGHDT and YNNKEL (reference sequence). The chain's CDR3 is CASSPGHRRQETQYF. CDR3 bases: TGTGCCAGCAGCCCGGGACACCGGAGACAAGAGACCCAGTACTTC.

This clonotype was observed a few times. CDR3 protein: CASSLGPPPRQPQHF. CDR3 DNA: TGTGCCAGCAGCTTAGGGCCCCCCCCCAGGCAGCCCCAGCATTTT. This chain connects TRBV7-2 to TRBJ1-5; D uncertain. Trimming removed 1 base from V and 7 bases from J, with 14 bases in between. Germline V gene lookup returns CDR1 SGHTA and CDR2 FQGNSA. The CDR3 has 15 amino acids.

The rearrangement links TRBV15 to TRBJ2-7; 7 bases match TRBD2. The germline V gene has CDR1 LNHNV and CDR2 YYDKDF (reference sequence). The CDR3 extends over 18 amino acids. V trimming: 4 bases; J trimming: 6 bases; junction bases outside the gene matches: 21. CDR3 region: CATSTLVAGEIKVGEQYF. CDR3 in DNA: TGTGCCACCAGCACGCTAGTGGCGGGAGAAATTAAGGTGGGCGAGCAGTACTTC.

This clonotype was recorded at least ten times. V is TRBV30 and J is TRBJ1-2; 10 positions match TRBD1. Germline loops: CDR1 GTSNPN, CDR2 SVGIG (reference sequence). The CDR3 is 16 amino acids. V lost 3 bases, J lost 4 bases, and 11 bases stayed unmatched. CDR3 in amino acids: CAWRDQPGTGVYGYTF. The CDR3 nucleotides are TGTGCCTGGAGGGATCAACCGGGGACAGGGGTCTATGGCTACACCTTC.

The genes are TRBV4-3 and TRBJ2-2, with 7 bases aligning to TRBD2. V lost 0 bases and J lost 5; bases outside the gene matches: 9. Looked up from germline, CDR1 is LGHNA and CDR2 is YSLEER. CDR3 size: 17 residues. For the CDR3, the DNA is TGCGCCAGCAGCCAAGATAGGGCGGGAGTGGGTACCGGGGAGCTGTTTTTT. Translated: CASSQDRAGVGTGELFF.

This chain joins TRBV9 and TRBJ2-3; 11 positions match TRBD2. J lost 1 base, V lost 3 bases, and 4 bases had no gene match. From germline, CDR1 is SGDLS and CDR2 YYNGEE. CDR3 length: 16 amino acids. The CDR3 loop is CASSGTSGGRTDTQYF. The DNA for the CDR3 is TGTGCCAGCAGCGGAACTAGCGGGGGACGCACAGATACGCAGTATTTT.

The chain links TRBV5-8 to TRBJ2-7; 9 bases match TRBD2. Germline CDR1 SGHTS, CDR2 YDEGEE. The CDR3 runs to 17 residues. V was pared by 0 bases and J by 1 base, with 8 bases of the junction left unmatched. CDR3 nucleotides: TGTGCCAGCAGCTTGGGACGGACTAGCGTGTCATCCTACGAGCAGTACTTC. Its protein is CASSLGRTSVSSYEQYF.

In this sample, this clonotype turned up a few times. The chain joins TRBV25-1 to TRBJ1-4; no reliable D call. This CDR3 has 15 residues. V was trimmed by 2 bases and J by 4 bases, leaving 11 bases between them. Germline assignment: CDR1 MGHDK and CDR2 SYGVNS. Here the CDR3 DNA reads TGTGCCAGCAGTGAAGGAGAGACCTATAATGAAAAACTGTTTTTT. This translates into CASSEGETYNEKLFF.

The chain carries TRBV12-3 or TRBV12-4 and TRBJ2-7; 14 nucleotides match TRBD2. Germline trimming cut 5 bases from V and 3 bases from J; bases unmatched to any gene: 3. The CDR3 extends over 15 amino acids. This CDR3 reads CASSGTSGSGYEQYF. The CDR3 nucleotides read TGTGCCAGCAGTGGGACTAGCGGGAGCGGCTACGAGCAGTACTTC.